The T cell receptor beta chain under discussion was sequenced for a study of T cell repertoires in cytomegalovirus infection. Study-wide context: The public TCR beta signatures pointed to both CMV infection and matching HLA type. Whole-study findings and limits: CMV carriers with the relevant HLA were identified by cumulative public TCR beta family frequency. The ex vivo response was dominated by HLA-C-restricted CMV-specific TCR beta clonotypes.

The CDR3 sequence is 18 residues long. Trimming took off 1 base at V and 4 bases at J, with 19 bases between the two ends. Per germline, CDR1 MGHDK and CDR2 SYGVNS. TCRdb recomputed calls from the reads with MiXCR, one row per CDR3 protein. The table has 250,000 or so distinct CDR3 sequences, about a sixth seen once; the top ten hold around 47%. Many counts were recorded for this clonotype. The antigen is unknown. This rearrangement joins TRBV25-1 to TRBJ1-4; the D is unclear. The TCR was taken from a human donor in good health (CMV status not recorded). Some clones in this sample may be carry-over from other donors' samples. Source material: CD8+ T cells from PBMCs. CDR3 sequence (DNA): TGTGCCAGCAGTGAATTCTGGTTGGGGTCAGACGATAATGAAAAACTGTTTTTT. This sequence encodes CASSEFWLGSDDNEKLFF.